The next 3 T cell receptor beta chains were all read from a single sample in a study of cytomegalovirus exposure and HLA in healthy donors. Primers included in the PCR were 60 Vbeta and 13 Jbeta primers. TCRdb's table, derived via immunoSEQ multiplex PCR, lists solely in-frame clones and lacks some. The repertoire table contains 130,000 to 150,000 clones. Sequenced: PBMCs. These receptors came from a woman aged 45-65 years in good health and CMV-seronegative.

This sequence joins TRBV2 and TRBJ1-5, with D possibly matching TRBD1 (6 bases). With 8 bases removed from V and 3 bases from J, the gap between germline ends came to 14 bases. The germline gives CDR1 SNHLY, CDR2 FYNNEI. CDR3 size: 14 residues. CDR3 bases: TGTGCCAGCGTGGGTGGGGGCTACAATCAGCCCCAGCATTTT. It is translated as CASVGGGYNQPQHF.

J is TRBJ2-7 and V is TRBV30, with TRBD1 matching 7 bases. The length of the CDR3 is 13 residues. V gave up 2 bases and J gave up 2 bases; unmatched junction bases: 3. Germline V gene lookup returns CDR1 GTSNPN and CDR2 SVGIG (reference sequence). CDR3 sequence reads: CAWSLGQAYEQYF. The CDR3 nucleotides read TGTGCCTGGAGTCTCGGACAGGCCTACGAGCAGTACTTC.

The J gene is TRBJ1-5, the V gene TRBV6-1; 8 bases align to TRBD1. Germline CDR1 MNHNS, CDR2 SASEGT. There are 14 residues in the CDR3. Trimming cost V 3 bases and J 7 bases; bases outside gene matches: 5. The CDR3 DNA reads as TGTGCCAGCAGTGATTCAGGGGGCCGGCAGCCCCAGCATTTT. This codes for CASSDSGGRQPQHF.